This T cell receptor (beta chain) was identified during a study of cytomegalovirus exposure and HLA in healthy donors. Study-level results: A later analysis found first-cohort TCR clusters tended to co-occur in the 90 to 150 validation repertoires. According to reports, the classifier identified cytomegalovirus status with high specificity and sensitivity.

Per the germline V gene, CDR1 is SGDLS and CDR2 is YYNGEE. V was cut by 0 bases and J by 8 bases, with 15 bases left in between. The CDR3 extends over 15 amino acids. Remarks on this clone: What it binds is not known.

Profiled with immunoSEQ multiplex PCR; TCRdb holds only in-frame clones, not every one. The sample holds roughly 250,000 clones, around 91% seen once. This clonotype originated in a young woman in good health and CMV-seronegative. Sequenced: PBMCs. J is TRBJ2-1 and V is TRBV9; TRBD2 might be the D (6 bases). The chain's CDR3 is CASSVDAGRRYEQFF. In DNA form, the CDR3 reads TGTGCCAGCAGCGTAGATGCGGGAAGGAGGTATGAGCAGTTCTTC.